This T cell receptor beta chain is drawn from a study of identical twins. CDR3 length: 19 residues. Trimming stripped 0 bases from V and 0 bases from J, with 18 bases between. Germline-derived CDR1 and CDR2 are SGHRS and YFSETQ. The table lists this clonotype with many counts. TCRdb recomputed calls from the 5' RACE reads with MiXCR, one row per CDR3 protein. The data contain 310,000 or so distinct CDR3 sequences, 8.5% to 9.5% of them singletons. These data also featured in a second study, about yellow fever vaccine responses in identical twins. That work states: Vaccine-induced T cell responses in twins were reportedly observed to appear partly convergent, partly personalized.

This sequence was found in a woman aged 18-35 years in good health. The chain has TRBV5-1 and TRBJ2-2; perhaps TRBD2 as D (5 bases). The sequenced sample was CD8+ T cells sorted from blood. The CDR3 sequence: CASSLVGHRTVPNTGELFF. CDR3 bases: TGCGCCAGCAGCTTGGTGGGCCACCGGACTGTCCCGAACACCGGGGAGCTGTTTTTT.